The 18 T cell receptor beta chains below were found in one sample sequenced in a study of T cell responses to AZD1222 COVID-19 vaccine. This table comes from immunoSEQ multiplex PCR, and its TCRdb copy is limited to in-frame clones, with some not included. The table lists 100,000 or so clones, 70% to 90% of them singletons. The sequences come from peripheral blood, collected on day 0 of AZD1222 vaccination. These receptors were obtained from an adult in good health.

This chain connects TRBV2 to TRBJ2-2, with D possibly being TRBD1 or TRBD2 (6 bases each). CDR3 length equals 14 residues. Germline CDR1 reads SNHLY; CDR2 reads FYNNEI. Trimming took off 6 bases at V and 6 bases at J, with 14 bases between the two ends. CDR3 sequence reads: CASRETGRPGELFF. The DNA for the CDR3 is TGTGCCAGCAGGGAAACAGGGAGGCCCGGGGAGCTGTTTTTT.

V is TRBV24-1 and J is TRBJ2-1; D is ambiguous. V was clipped by 0 bases and J by 7 bases, with 0 bases between them. This CDR3 region has 11 residues. Per germline, CDR1 KGHDR and CDR2 SFDVKD. The CDR3 here is CATSDLNEQFF. The CDR3 region has the DNA TGTGCCACCAGTGATTTGAATGAGCAGTTCTTC.

J is TRBJ1-2 and V is TRBV6-5; unclear D gene. The V end lost 5 bases, the J end lost 0 bases, and 13 bases lay between the germline ends. Germline V lookup: CDR1 MNHEY, CDR2 SVGAGI. The CDR3 consists of 15 residues. The CDR3 DNA reads TGTGCCAGCAGTCAAATGAAAAGAACTAACTATGGCTACACCTTC. Its protein product is CASSQMKRTNYGYTF.

This clone was seen once. The J gene is TRBJ1-5, the V gene TRBV24-1, with 7 bases identical to TRBD1. CDR1 and CDR2 (germline): KGHDR, SFDVKD. This CDR3 has 15 residues. The V gene end was trimmed by 2 bases and the J gene end by 4 bases; junction bases not matched to a gene: 4. The CDR3, as DNA: TGTGCCACCAGTGATTCCCGGACAGGTAATCAGCCCCAGCATTTT. Translation gives CATSDSRTGNQPQHF.

The V gene is TRBV10-3, the J gene TRBJ1-2; D remains unclear. The V end was cut by 6 bases, the J end by 2 bases, with 13 bases between. The CDR3 is 14 amino acids. Germline CDR1 and CDR2: ENHRY and SYGVKD. In DNA form, the CDR3 reads TGTGCCATCAGCCAATTGCAGGTGAACTATGGCTACACCTTC. Encoded protein: CAISQLQVNYGYTF.

This chain links TRBV27 with TRBJ2-3; a weak D match, TRBD2 (5 bases). Trimming took off 4 bases at V and 1 base at J, with 15 bases between the two ends. The CDR3 is 16 residues long. Germline-derived CDR1 and CDR2 are MNHEY and SMNVEV (reference sequence). CDR3 amino acids: CASSWTASRGTDTQYF. The CDR3 DNA reads TGTGCCAGCAGTTGGACCGCTAGCAGAGGCACAGATACGCAGTATTTT.

This clone was counted once. The chain links TRBV5-1 to TRBJ1-4, with 11 bases identical to TRBD1. From germline, CDR1 is SGHRS and CDR2 YFSETQ. The V segment lost 7 bases and the J segment 7 bases; nucleotides outside the gene matches: 6. This CDR3 has 14 amino acids. CDR3 nucleotide sequence: TGCGCCAGCGGAACCGGGACAGGGGGTGAAAAACTGTTTTTT. Protein: CASGTGTGGEKLFF.

The sample holds one count of this clone. The chain has TRBV3-1 (or the pseudogene TRBV3-2) and TRBJ2-1; 15 positions agree with TRBD2. Trimming removed 3 bases from V and 6 bases from J; junction bases left unmatched: 9. The CDR3 extends over 18 amino acids. CDR1 LGHDT and CDR2 YNNKEL come from the germline V gene (reference sequence). In DNA form, the CDR3 reads TGTGCCAGCAGCCATAACAGGGGACTAGCGGGAGGTCCCAATGAGCAGTTCTTC. Its protein product is CASSHNRGLAGGPNEQFF.

In DNA form, the CDR3 reads TGTGCCTGGAGTAGCGGGAATGCCAATGAGCAGTTCTTC. This translates into CAWSSGNANEQFF. The chain combines TRBV30 with TRBJ2-1; 7 bases line up with TRBD2. Germline CDR1 is GTSNPN and CDR2 is SVGIG (reference sequence). The CDR3 is 13 amino acids. With 2 bases clipped from V and 6 bases from J, the junction kept 4 bases outside the gene matches.

This clone has just one count. The rearrangement uses TRBV19 and TRBJ2-5; TRBD1 matches at 8 bases. CDR1 is LNHDA and CDR2 is SQIVND in the germline V gene (reference sequence). Trimming took 3 bases from V and 3 from J; bases not matched to a gene: 6. CDR3 length equals 15 residues. In DNA, the CDR3 is TGTGCCAGTAGTATTGGGTGGACAGGGAAAGAGACCCAGTACTTC. It encodes CASSIGWTGKETQYF.

This CDR3 reads CASSQKDIPGLAETYEQFF. The CDR3 DNA is TGCGCCAGCAGCCAAAAAGATATTCCGGGACTAGCGGAGACCTATGAGCAGTTCTTC. The gene calls are TRBV4-3 and TRBJ2-1; TRBD2 matches 11 bases. The CDR3 is 19 residues long. CDR1 LGHNA and CDR2 YSLEER come from the germline V gene. Unmatched junction bases numbered 17, after V lost 2 bases and J lost 8 bases.

This CDR3 is CASSEQQGNGQPQHF. CDR3 coding DNA: TGTGCCAGCAGTGAGCAACAGGGGAATGGTCAGCCCCAGCATTTT. This chain joins TRBV2 and TRBJ1-5, with TRBD1 identical over 7 bases. Germline V gene data show CDR1 as SNHLY and CDR2 as FYNNEI. V lost 3 bases and J lost 6; bases outside the gene matches: 8. The CDR3 loop spans 15 amino acids.

The chain joins TRBV28 to TRBJ1-5; D is perhaps TRBD1 (5 bases). V was trimmed by 3 bases and J by 7 bases, leaving 13 bases between them. The CDR3 runs 14 residues. Germline CDR1 MDHEN, CDR2 SYDVKM. CDR3 sequence (DNA): TGTGCCAGCAGTTTGGGGCAGGCGGTCCAGCCCCAGCATTTT. Translation gives CASSLGQAVQPQHF.

This chain links TRBV9 with TRBJ1-2; 7 positions match TRBD1. This CDR3 spans 14 amino acids. Germline V gene sequence: CDR1 SGDLS, CDR2 YYNGEE. After removal of 3 bases from V and 8 bases from J, the junction contained 10 bases not matched to a gene. CDR3 nucleotide sequence: TGTGCCAGCAGCGGACAACAGGGGTTAAGCGGCTACACCTTC. It yields the protein CASSGQQGLSGYTF. Full variable domain (outside the CDR3, taken from reference TRBV9 and TRBJ1-2): DSGVTQTPKHLITATGQRVTLRCSPRSGDLSVYWYQQSLDQGLQFLIQYYNGEERAKGNILERFSAQQFPDLHSELNLSSLELGDSALYFCASSGQQGLSGYTFGSGTRLTVV.

This clone was recorded once. The chain couples TRBV28 to TRBJ1-5; D possibly corresponds to TRBD1 (6 bases). Trimming cost V 4 bases and J 2 bases, with 12 bases left between them. CDR1 and CDR2 (germline): MDHEN, SYDVKM. There are 15 residues in the CDR3. DNA of the CDR3: TGTGCCAGCAGTTCACCCGCAGGGGGCAATCAGCCCCAGCATTTT. It codes for CASSSPAGGNQPQHF.

In its sample, this clone was seen a few times. V usage is TRBV5-3 and J usage is TRBJ2-3; tentatively, D is TRBD1 (5 bases). TRBV5-3 is flagged as an ORF with uncertain function. Trimming removed 5 bases from V and 5 bases from J, with 12 bases in between. This CDR3 comprises 13 residues. The CDR3, as DNA: TGTGCCAGAAGATCAGGGAAGGTAGATACGCAGTATTTT. Its translation is CARRSGKVDTQYF.

The rearrangement uses TRBV9 and TRBJ1-5, with unresolved D. The CDR3 has 15 residues. The V end lost 3 bases, the J end lost 5 bases, and 15 bases lay between the germline ends. CDR1 and CDR2 (germline): SGDLS, YYNGEE. This CDR3 reads CASSADTTIDQPQHF. CDR3 bases: TGTGCCAGCAGCGCAGACACCACAATCGATCAGCCCCAGCATTTT.

The chain employs TRBV7-8 and TRBJ1-1, with D maybe TRBD1 (5 bases). CDR1 and CDR2 from the germline V gene are SGHVS and FQNEAQ. V dropped 6 bases and J dropped 2 bases, with 10 bases sitting between them. The CDR3 has 13 residues. This chain's CDR3 is CASSWDPNTEAFF. CDR3 DNA: TGTGCCAGCAGTTGGGACCCCAACACTGAAGCTTTCTTT.